The rows below give T cell receptor beta chains drawn from one sample of a study of T cell repertoires in cytomegalovirus infection. TCRdb passed the reads through MiXCR, listing each CDR3 protein once. Of 680,000 or so distinct CDR3 sequences detected, about 40% appear once; the ten largest clones hold 2.5% to 3.5%. The sequencing input was PBMCs. The origin of the receptors is a human donor in good health (CMV status not recorded). Some clones in this sample may be carry-over from other donors' samples. The CDR3 runs from the conserved cysteine through the conserved F or W. Fields, in order: CDR3 protein, CDR3 DNA, clone size, J gene, V gene, D gene. D genes are given only for firm matches. For some rows the clone size is stated as once, few or many, or as a class when expanded; others skip it.

CASSSRSGALAKNIQYF TGTGCCAGCAGTTCGCGATCAGGGGCCCTAGCCAAAAACATTCAGTACTTC few TRBJ2-4 TRBV12-3/TRBV12-4 -
CASSIGAYTEAFF TGTGCCAGTAGTATAGGGGCGTACACTGAAGCTTTCTTT - TRBJ1-1 TRBV19 -
CASSHGDRENGYTF TGTGCCAGCAGCCATGGGGACAGGGAAAATGGCTACACCTTC - TRBJ1-2 TRBV3-1 TRBD1
CASWRASSGNTIYF TGTGCCAGTTGGCGAGCCAGCTCTGGAAACACCATATATTTT once TRBJ1-3 TRBV19 -
CASSLVFRDRHTYEQYF TGTGCCAGCAGCTTAGTTTTCCGGGACAGACATACCTACGAGCAGTACTTC many TRBJ2-7 TRBV7-2 TRBD1
CDTHDSPYGYTF TGTGACACTCACGACTCCCCCTATGGCTACACCTTC - TRBJ1-2 TRBV19 -
CASSKNGGLKNIQYF TGTGCCAGTAGTAAAAACGGCGGGCTCAAAAACATTCAGTACTTC - TRBJ2-4 TRBV19 -
CASMSQGTGANVLTF TGTGCCAGCATGAGCCAGGGGACTGGGGCCAACGTCCTGACTTTC many TRBJ2-6 TRBV6-1 -
CASRDGLAGGPYNEQFF TGTGCCAGCAGAGACGGACTAGCGGGAGGCCCCTACAATGAGCAGTTCTTC - TRBJ2-1 TRBV6-1 TRBD2
CSASAGTSEPQHF TGCAGTGCTTCAGCCGGGACGAGCGAGCCCCAGCATTTT - TRBJ1-5 TRBV20-1 -
CASSLRGLDYEQYF TGTGCCAGCAGTTTGCGAGGTCTTGACTACGAGCAGTACTTC few TRBJ2-7 TRBV12-3/TRBV12-4 -
CASSEAAGGGPYEQYF TGTGCCAGCAGTGAAGCGGCGGGGGGTGGTCCCTACGAGCAGTACTTC - TRBJ2-7 TRBV6-1 TRBD2
CAWSRRDRQPQHF TGTGCCTGGAGTCGGAGGGACCGTCAGCCCCAGCATTTT - TRBJ1-5 TRBV30 -